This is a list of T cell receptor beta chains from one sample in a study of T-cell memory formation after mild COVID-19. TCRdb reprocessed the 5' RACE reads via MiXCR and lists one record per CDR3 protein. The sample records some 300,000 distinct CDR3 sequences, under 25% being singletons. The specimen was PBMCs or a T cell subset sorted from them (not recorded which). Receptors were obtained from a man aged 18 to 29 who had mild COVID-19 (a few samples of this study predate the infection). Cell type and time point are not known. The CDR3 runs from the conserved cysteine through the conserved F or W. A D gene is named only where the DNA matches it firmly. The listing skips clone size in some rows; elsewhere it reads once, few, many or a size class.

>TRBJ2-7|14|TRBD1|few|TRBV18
CASSSGTGGDEQYF
TGTGCCAGCTCGTCTGGGACAGGGGGCGACGAGCAGTACTTC
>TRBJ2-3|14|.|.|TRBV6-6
CATRGGYLTDTQYF
TGTGCCACCAGAGGCGGGTACTTAACAGATACGCAGTATTTT
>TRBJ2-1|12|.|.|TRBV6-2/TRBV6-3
CASSYSIRVMFF
TGTGCCAGCAGTTACTCGATACGGGTAATGTTCTTC
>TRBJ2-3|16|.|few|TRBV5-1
CASKSLAATSTDTQYF
TGCGCCAGCAAGTCACTAGCTGCAACTAGCACAGATACGCAGTATTTT
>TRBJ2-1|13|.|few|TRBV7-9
CASSPYNRNEQFF
TGTGCCAGCAGCCCGTACAATCGGAATGAGCAGTTCTTC
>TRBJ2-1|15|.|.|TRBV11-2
CASSPRQSAYNEQFF
TGTGCCAGCAGCCCTAGACAAAGCGCCTACAATGAGCAGTTCTTC
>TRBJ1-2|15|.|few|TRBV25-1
CASSESSSTNYGYTF
TGTGCCAGCAGTGAATCGAGCTCGACCAACTATGGCTACACCTTC
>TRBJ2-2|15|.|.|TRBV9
CASSVGAGRTGELFF
TGTGCCAGCAGCGTAGGGGCAGGGCGCACCGGGGAGCTGTTTTTT
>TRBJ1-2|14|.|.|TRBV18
CASSLRDGRYGYTF
TGTGCCAGCTCACTTCGGGACGGACGATATGGCTACACCTTC
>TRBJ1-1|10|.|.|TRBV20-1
CSARGREAFF
TGCAGTGCTAGGGGACGTGAAGCTTTCTTT
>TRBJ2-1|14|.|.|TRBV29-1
CSGSGALSYNEQFF
TGCAGCGGATCGGGGGCCCTCTCCTACAATGAGCAGTTCTTC
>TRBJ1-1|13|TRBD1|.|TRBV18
CASSPRDSSRAFF
TGTGCCAGCTCACCGAGGGACAGCTCTAGGGCTTTCTTT
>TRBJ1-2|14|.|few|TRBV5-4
CASSPPGRSDGYTF
TGTGCCAGCAGCCCTCCGGGACGGTCTGACGGCTACACCTTC
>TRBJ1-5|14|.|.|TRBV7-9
CASSSSNMNQPQHF
TGTGCCAGCAGCTCATCCAATATGAACCAGCCCCAGCATTTT
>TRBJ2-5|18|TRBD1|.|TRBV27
CASSRAPPGTGGQETQYF
TGTGCCAGCAGTAGAGCCCCTCCCGGGACAGGGGGTCAAGAGACCCAGTACTTC
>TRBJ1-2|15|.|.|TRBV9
CASSVQGSPLYGYTF
TGTGCCAGCAGCGTACAGGGTTCTCCCCTCTATGGCTACACCTTC
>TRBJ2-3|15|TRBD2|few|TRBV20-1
CSASPGGAGTDTQYF
TGCAGTGCCAGCCCCGGGGGGGCCGGCACAGATACGCAGTATTTT
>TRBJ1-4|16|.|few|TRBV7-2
CASSLGGRGRGEKLFF
TGTGCCAGCAGCTTAGGGGGACGGGGTCGCGGGGAAAAACTGTTTTTT
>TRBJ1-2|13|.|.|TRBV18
CASSPNTDSPGDF
TGTGCCAGCTCACCAAATACCGACAGCCCAGGGGACTTC
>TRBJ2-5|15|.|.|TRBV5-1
CASSPGGAMTETQYF
TGCGCCAGCAGCCCAGGGGGGGCGATGACAGAGACCCAGTACTTC
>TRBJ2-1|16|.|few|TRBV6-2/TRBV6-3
CASSYDLAGAPNEQFF
TGTGCCAGCAGTTACGACCTGGCGGGGGCTCCAAATGAGCAGTTCTTC
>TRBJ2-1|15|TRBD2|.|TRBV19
CASSILLAGLNEQFF
TGTGCCAGTAGTATTCTCCTAGCGGGTCTCAATGAGCAGTTCTTC
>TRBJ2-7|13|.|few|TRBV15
CATSRTGAYEQYF
TGTGCCACCAGCAGAACAGGTGCCTACGAGCAGTACTTC
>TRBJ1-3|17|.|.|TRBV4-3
CASSQDRWGRRGNTIYF
TGCGCCAGCAGCCAAGATAGATGGGGGCGACGGGGAAACACCATATATTTT
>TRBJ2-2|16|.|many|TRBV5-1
CASTPPPYTLPGELFF
TGCGCCAGCACGCCGCCCCCGTACACCCTACCCGGGGAGCTGTTTTTT
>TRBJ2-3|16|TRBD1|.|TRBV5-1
CASSVLPGQGADTQYF
TGCGCCAGCAGCGTACTGCCGGGCCAGGGGGCAGATACGCAGTATTTT
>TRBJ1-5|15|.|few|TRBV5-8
CASSLYGQGGQPQHF
TGTGCCAGCAGCTTATACGGCCAGGGAGGTCAGCCCCAGCATTTT
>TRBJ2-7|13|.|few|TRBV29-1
CSVGSLSSYEQYF
TGCAGCGTGGGGTCACTTAGCTCCTACGAGCAGTACTTC